This T cell receptor beta chain is drawn from a study of T cells in localized non-small cell lung cancer. As for this clone: Its antigen remains unidentified. At one end the junction does not follow the germline gene, possibly because of a read error.

The CDR3 has 16 residues. CDR1 is MNHGY, CDR2 SAAAGT, per germline. Study findings and constraints: Adjacent uninvolved lung tissue had the highest T cell clonality, exceeding tumor. Appearance in adjacent lung was seen for a median about 60 of the top 100 tumor clones.

Here immunoSEQ multiplex PCR was the method, and the copy in TCRdb shows in-frame clones only, minus some. Here the sample spans around 5,000 clones, approximately 30% being singletons. The origin of this receptor is a man aged 40 to 75 with stage II lung adenocarcinoma. This material consisted of lung tumor tissue, taken before any cancer treatment. The V and J genes are TRBV6-8 and TRBJ2-5; TRBD2 matches at 12 bases. CDR3 protein: CAISGDRGLAGETQYF. The CDR3 nucleotides read TGTGCCATCAGTGGGGACAGGGGACTAGCGGGAGAGACCCAGTACTTC.